Below are 25 T cell receptor beta chains sequenced from a single sample in a study of a mutant IDH1 vaccine in newly diagnosed glioma. TCRdb keeps only in-frame clones here, not all; method: immunoSEQ multiplex PCR. The sample carries tens of thousands of clones, about four fifths recorded once. For these TCRs, the target antigens are not known. Documented time point: week 23, last vaccination. Every single dose of the vaccine, 300 ug of mutant IDH1 20-mer peptide, came with topical imiquimod. The sequencing here drew on PBMCs, taken from a glioma patient whose treatment included an IDH1 peptide vaccine. These receptors were taken from a middle-aged man with glioma.

The chain has TRBV10-3 and TRBJ1-1, with D possibly being TRBD1 (5 bases). The CDR3 consists of 14 residues. The V gene lost 2 bases and the J gene lost 8 bases, with 15 bases spanning the gap. Looked up from germline, CDR1 is ENHRY and CDR2 is SYGVKD. CDR3 amino acids: CAISEEGDSREAFF. For the CDR3, the DNA is TGTGCCATCAGTGAGGAGGGCGACAGCCGGGAAGCTTTCTTT.

This clone has a single count. This sequence joins TRBV6-4 and TRBJ2-5, with 9 bases matching TRBD2. Germline V CDR1 and CDR2: MRHNA, SNTAGT. The CDR3 totals 13 residues. V lost 11 bases, J lost 1 base, and 5 bases stayed unmatched. The CDR3 DNA follows: TGTGCCCGAGGACTAGCGTGCCAAGAGACCCAGTACTTC. Amino acids: CARGLACQETQYF.

This rearrangement joins TRBV10-3 to TRBJ1-1, with 7 bases fitting TRBD1. This CDR3 is built from 13 residues. The trim removed 4 bases at V and 1 base at J, leaving 0 bases unmatched. Per germline, CDR1 ENHRY and CDR2 SYGVKD. The CDR3: CAISGTGNTEAFF. In nucleotides, the CDR3 is TGTGCCATCAGTGGGACAGGGAACACTGAAGCTTTCTTT.

The chain joins TRBV30 to TRBJ2-1; unclear D gene. The CDR3 consists of 14 residues. V dropped 3 bases and J dropped 4 bases, with 13 bases sitting between them. The germline V gene encodes CDR1 GTSNPN and CDR2 SVGIG (reference sequence). The CDR3, as DNA: TGTGCCTGGAGCCAAGGTAGCATGTACAATGAGCAGTTCTTC. Its translation is CAWSQGSMYNEQFF.

The sample holds one count of this clone. V gene TRBV7-9 combines with J gene TRBJ2-1, with D tentatively TRBD1 (6 bases). V gave up 5 bases and J gave up 0 bases, with 11 bases separating them. Germline CDR1 is SEHNR and CDR2 is FQNEAQ (reference sequence). The CDR3 consists of 15 residues. The CDR3 DNA follows: TGTGCCAGCAGCCGGGACACCAGCTCCTACAATGAGCAGTTCTTC. As protein: CASSRDTSSYNEQFF.

The chain employs TRBV6-1 and TRBJ1-1; D uncertain. The V gene's germline CDR1 is MNHNS and CDR2 SASEGT. The CDR3 is made up of 14 amino acids. V was pared by 2 bases and J by 1 base, with 8 bases between. The CDR3 DNA reads TGTGCCAGCAGTGAACAACCCAAGAACACTGAAGCTTTCTTT. It specifies CASSEQPKNTEAFF.

The chain carries TRBV5-1 and TRBJ2-7, with D maybe TRBD1 (5 bases). Trimming cost V 4 bases and J 3 bases, with 20 bases left between them. The CDR3 consists of 16 residues. CDR1 and CDR2 (germline): SGHRS, YFSETQ. This chain's CDR3 is CASSTGDRRLLYEQYF. Here the CDR3 DNA reads TGCGCCAGCAGCACCGGAGACAGACGCCTACTCTACGAGCAGTACTTC.

The chain combines TRBV6-6 with TRBJ1-2; 8 bases are shared with TRBD1. The J segment lost 6 bases and the V segment lost 6 bases, leaving 6 bases of the junction unmatched. Germline CDR1 MNHNY, CDR2 SVGAGI (reference sequence). The CDR3 has 13 amino acids. DNA of the CDR3: TGTGCCAGCAGAAATCAGGGGGCCCATGGCTACACCTTC. Translated, it gives CASRNQGAHGYTF.

This clone appeared a few times. V and J are TRBV6-5 and TRBJ1-2; 9 nucleotides line up with TRBD1. The V gene's germline CDR1 is MNHEY and CDR2 SVGAGI. Trimming removed 6 bases from V and 6 bases from J; junction bases left unmatched: 8. This CDR3 has 14 residues. CDR3 nucleotide sequence: TGTGCCAGCAGGGAAGACAGGGGGACAGATGGCTACACCTTC. This encodes CASREDRGTDGYTF.

V gene TRBV10-3 combines with J gene TRBJ2-7; D remains ambiguous. CDR3 length: 13 amino acids. V was trimmed by 4 bases and J by 4 bases, leaving 11 bases between them. CDR1 ENHRY and CDR2 SYGVKD come from the germline V gene. The CDR3 sequence: CAISGPTAYEQYF. The DNA for the CDR3 is TGTGCCATCAGTGGCCCGACCGCATACGAGCAGTACTTC.

This chain connects TRBV4-1 to TRBJ1-2; D is unresolved. The CDR3 is made up of 18 amino acids. The V end lost 1 base, the J end lost 4 bases, and 22 bases lay between the germline ends. Germline V CDR1 and CDR2: MGHRA, YSYEKL. Here the CDR3 DNA reads TGCGCCAGCAGCCAAGGCCGCATGTCTTTGGTAGAGGGCTATGGCTACACCTTC. Translating gives CASSQGRMSLVEGYGYTF.

This rearrangement joins TRBV10-3 to TRBJ2-5, with D possibly matching TRBD2 (5 bases). Between the trimmed V and J ends, which lost 4 bases and 2 bases, there was a span of 11 bases. Per germline, CDR1 ENHRY and CDR2 SYGVKD. The CDR3 loop spans 14 amino acids. CDR3 nucleotide sequence: TGTGCCATCAGTGGGCGGGCCGCACAAGAGACCCAGTACTTC. It yields the protein CAISGRAAQETQYF.

This rearrangement joins TRBV5-1 to TRBJ2-5; D uncertain. The CDR3 covers 15 residues. CDR1 is SGHRS, CDR2 YFSETQ, per germline. V lost 0 bases and J lost 0, with 9 bases in between. The chain's CDR3 is CASSLAADYQETQYF. Here the CDR3 DNA reads TGCGCCAGCAGCTTGGCGGCTGACTACCAAGAGACCCAGTACTTC.

This chain connects TRBV5-1 to TRBJ2-1; 11 bases are a match to TRBD2. This CDR3 contains 16 residues. Germline CDR1 is SGHRS and CDR2 is YFSETQ. V shed 5 bases and J 7 bases; nucleotides not matched to a gene: 11. CDR3 sequence reads: CASRNVAGGPWNEQFF. The CDR3 nucleotides read TGCGCCAGCAGGAACGTAGCGGGGGGGCCTTGGAATGAGCAGTTCTTC.

This rearrangement joins TRBV25-1 to TRBJ2-2, with D uncertain. In germline, CDR1 is MGHDK, CDR2 SYGVNS. CDR3 length: 16 amino acids. The germline V and J ends were trimmed by 7 bases and 2 bases, with 17 bases remaining between them. The CDR3 sequence: CASTTSLGYNTGELFF. The CDR3 DNA reads TGTGCCAGCACCACCTCTCTAGGCTACAACACCGGGGAGCTGTTTTTT.

The chain links TRBV6-6 to TRBJ2-3; no definite D call. The CDR3 contains 14 residues. V was cut by 8 bases and J by 1 base, with 13 bases left in between. Per germline, CDR1 MNHNY and CDR2 SVGAGI (reference sequence). Here the CDR3 DNA reads TGTGCCAGCGGAGTAGGCGAAGGCACAGATACGCAGTATTTT. It yields the protein CASGVGEGTDTQYF.

This clone was seen only a few times. V is TRBV19 and J is TRBJ2-1; TRBD2 matches at 11 bases. The junction had 3 bases not matched to a gene; V was cut back by 4 bases and J by 4 bases. The V gene's germline CDR1 is LNHDA and CDR2 SQIVND (reference sequence). The CDR3 runs to 15 residues. DNA for the CDR3: TGTGCCAGTAGTACCATAGCGGGGGGGTACAATGAGCAGTTCTTC. Amino acid sequence: CASSTIAGGYNEQFF.

The chain employs TRBV6-6 and TRBJ2-5; no clear D. Germline assignment: CDR1 MNHNY and CDR2 SVGAGI (reference sequence). Trimming removed 0 bases from V and 5 bases from J, with 1 base in between. CDR3 size: 11 residues. CDR3 loop: CASSYSETQYF. Written as DNA, the CDR3 is TGTGCCAGCAGTTACTCGGAGACCCAGTACTTC.

This clone was counted once. The rearrangement joins TRBV6-5 to TRBJ1-1, with D hard to call. V lost 2 bases to trimming and J lost 3 bases, with 7 bases between them. Germline CDR1 MNHEY, CDR2 SVGAGI. The CDR3 has 13 amino acids. CDR3 nucleotides: TGTGCCAGCAGTTACCCCGGGGACACTGAAGCTTTCTTT. Translating it yields CASSYPGDTEAFF.

The genes are TRBV25-1 and TRBJ2-3, with D possibly TRBD2 on 5 matching bases. The CDR3 is made up of 15 amino acids. V lost 0 bases and J 2 bases, leaving 9 bases between the germline ends. Germline assignment: CDR1 MGHDK and CDR2 SYGVNS. CDR3 loop: CASSEYRGATDTQYF. CDR3 nucleotides: TGTGCCAGCAGTGAATACCGGGGTGCCACAGATACGCAGTATTTT.

This chain uses TRBV30 with TRBJ2-7; 9 nucleotides match TRBD1. The germline gives CDR1 GTSNPN, CDR2 SVGIG (reference sequence). Trimming at V came to 4 bases and at J to 4 bases, leaving 2 bases not matched to a gene. The CDR3 extends over 12 amino acids. The CDR3 DNA reads TGTGCCTGGACGACAGGGGGATACGAGCAGTACTTC. Translating it yields CAWTTGGYEQYF.

The rearrangement joins TRBV7-9 to TRBJ2-5, with 11 bases that match TRBD2. CDR1 and CDR2 (germline): SEHNR, FQNEAQ (reference sequence). V lost 5 bases, J lost 1 base, and 9 bases stayed unmatched. This CDR3 has 17 residues. CDR3 coding DNA: TGTGCCAGCAGCGGGGGGGCGACTAGCGGGATCCAAGAGACCCAGTACTTC. Translation gives CASSGGATSGIQETQYF.

This clone was counted between two and nine times. The V gene is TRBV27, the J gene TRBJ2-2; no clear D. V was pared by 5 bases and J by 1 base, with 5 bases between. The CDR3 sequence is 13 residues long. The germline V gene encodes CDR1 MNHEY and CDR2 SMNVEV (reference sequence). The CDR3 sequence: CASSGKNTGELFF. CDR3 coding DNA: TGTGCCAGCAGTGGGAAGAACACCGGGGAGCTGTTTTTT.

V usage is TRBV7-6 and J usage is TRBJ1-6; D unclear. The germline CDR1 and CDR2 sequences are SGHVS and FNYEAQ. The CDR3 runs to 14 residues. Trimming left V 5 bases short and J 7 bases short, with 12 bases between. The CDR3 sequence is CASSPGVLNSPLHF. DNA for the CDR3: TGTGCCAGCAGCCCCGGGGTTTTGAATTCACCCCTCCACTTT.

This clone was seen only a few times. This chain uses TRBV5-1 with TRBJ1-2; 8 bases line up with TRBD1. The CDR3 totals 14 residues. The germline gives CDR1 SGHRS, CDR2 YFSETQ. The trim removed 4 bases at V and 8 bases at J, leaving 10 bases unmatched. The CDR3 is CASSPGQAGGGYTF. The DNA of the CDR3 is TGCGCCAGCAGCCCGGGACAGGCCGGGGGAGGCTACACCTTC.